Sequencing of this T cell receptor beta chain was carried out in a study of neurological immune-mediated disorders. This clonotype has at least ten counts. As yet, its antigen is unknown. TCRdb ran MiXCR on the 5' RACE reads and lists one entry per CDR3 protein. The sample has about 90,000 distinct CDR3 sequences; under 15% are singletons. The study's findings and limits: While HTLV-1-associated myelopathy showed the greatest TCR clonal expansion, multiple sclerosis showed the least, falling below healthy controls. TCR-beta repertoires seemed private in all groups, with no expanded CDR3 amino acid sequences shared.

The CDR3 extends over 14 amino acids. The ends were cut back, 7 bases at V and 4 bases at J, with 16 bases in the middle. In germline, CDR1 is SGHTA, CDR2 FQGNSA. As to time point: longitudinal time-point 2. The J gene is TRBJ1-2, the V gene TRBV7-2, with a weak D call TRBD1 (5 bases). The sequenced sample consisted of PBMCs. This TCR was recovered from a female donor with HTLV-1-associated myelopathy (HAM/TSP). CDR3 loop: CASNPLGQGYGYTF. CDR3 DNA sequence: TGTGCCAGCAACCCACTCGGGCAGGGCTATGGCTACACCTTC.